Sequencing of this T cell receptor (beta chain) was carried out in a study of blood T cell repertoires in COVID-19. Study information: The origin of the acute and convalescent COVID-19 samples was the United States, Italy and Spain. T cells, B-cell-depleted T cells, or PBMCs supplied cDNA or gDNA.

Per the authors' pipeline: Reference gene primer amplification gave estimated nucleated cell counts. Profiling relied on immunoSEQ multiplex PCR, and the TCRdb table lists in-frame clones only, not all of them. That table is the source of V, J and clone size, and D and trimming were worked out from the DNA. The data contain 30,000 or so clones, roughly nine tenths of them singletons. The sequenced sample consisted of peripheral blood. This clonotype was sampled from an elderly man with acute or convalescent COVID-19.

The chain's CDR3 is CASSSPGRPTPEGEQFF. The CDR3, as DNA: TGTGCCAGTAGTTCCCCGGGGAGGCCCACCCCTGAGGGGGAGCAGTTCTTC. This rearrangement joins TRBV19 to TRBJ2-1, with a possible D match to TRBD2 (6 bases). This CDR3 region has 17 residues. CDR1 and CDR2 from the germline V gene are LNHDA and SQIVND (reference sequence). V lost 5 bases, J lost 10 bases, and 27 bases lay in between.